This TCR beta chain was retrieved from a study of memory B cells and T cells in multiple sclerosis (dated by TCRdb to the late 2010s). For the wider study: In multiple sclerosis patients, the study set the TCR beta repertoires of autoproliferating peripheral T cells against those of T cells infiltrating brain lesions. Two multiple sclerosis patients were included in the TCR sequencing because brain lesions obtained at autopsy or brain-infiltrating cells obtained from biopsy were available for them.

After CFSE-labeled PBMCs were cultured without a stimulus, the autoproliferating (CFSEdim) and non-proliferating (CFSEhi) T cell fractions were sequenced separately. Altogether, fewer than 55 million CFSE-labeled PBMCs were kept in culture for more than 6 days with no stimulus, after which the replicate wells were combined. PBMCs were labeled with approximately 0.5 uM CFSE and were cultured without exogenous stimuli in serum-free AIM-V medium. PBMCs were isolated by Ficoll density gradient centrifugation and were cryopreserved before use. Using a FACSAria III, live 7-AAD-negative cells were sorted, then washed with PBS and stored frozen at -80 degrees C as dry pellets. With regard to this clone: There is no known antigen for this receptor. Base qualities are not at hand, and no much larger clone is one base apart.

The paper as a whole reports these results and caveats: Clone-set sizes differed between compartments, which influenced counts of shared clonotypes and required normalization.

The germline V gene provides CDR1 SGHDN and CDR2 FVKESK. V is reduced by 0 bases and J by 10 bases, leaving a spacing of 10 bases between them. The CDR3 runs 13 residues from the cysteine to the phenylalanine. Left in the record is the CDR3 DNA by itself, 39 bases read in frame from the first base. Using the immunoSEQ Platform, TCRbeta CDR3 regions were amplified from extracted genomic DNA. Multiplex PCR, high-throughput sequencing and a vendor bioinformatics pipeline were brought together in the immunoSEQ assay. The original pipeline was this. Non-productive sequences and CDR3s shorter than 4 amino acids were removed, and clonotype frequencies were recalculated per sample. In immunoSEQ Analyzer 2.0, shared clonotypes were identified as those with identical CDR3 amino acid, V gene and J gene sequences. Repertoire overlap was normalized by dividing shared clonotype counts by the product of both clone-set sizes, with the result scaled by 1000 into arbitrary units. The clones in this table, taken by TCRdb from immuneACCESS, are in-frame only. Not every clone is retained; where verified, under half of the shortfall comes from an unresolved V gene, and the cause of the rest is unknown. That table is the source of V, J and clone size, and D and trimming were worked out from the DNA. This sample is represented by about 32,000 clones; about 84% of them were singletons. The ten largest clones take up approximately 2.5% of the sample.

Rearrangement joined TRBV14 to TRBJ2-1, with no confidently assigned D gene. This sequence originates from a human donor with multiple sclerosis. Source material: PBMCs from blood kept in culture. The CDR3 corresponds to CASSQDNIREQFF. In nucleotides, the sequence is TGTGCCAGCAGCCAAGATAATATCCGGGAGCAGTTCTTC. Extended through the reference TRBV14 and TRBJ2-1 proteins, this CDR3 yields the full variable domain: EAGVTQFPSHSVIEKGQTVTLRCDPISGHDNLYWYRRVMGKEIKFLLHFVKESKQDESGMPNNRFLAERTGGTYSTLKVQPAELEDSGVYFCASSQDNIREQFFGPGTRLTVL.